The present T cell receptor beta chain was sequenced within a study of glioma-infiltrating T cells. Amplification of TCR alpha and beta CDR3 regions from RNA used iRepertoire nested multiplex PCR. TCRdb analysed the multiplex PCR reads with MiXCR anew, one entry per CDR3 protein. Of around 350,000 distinct CDR3 sequences listed, 41% are singletons. The germline gives CDR1 MDHEN, CDR2 SYDVKM. Deletions cut 4 bases from V and 1 base from J, with 14 bases between. The CDR3 is 15 amino acids. The chain carries TRBV28 and TRBJ2-7; either TRBD1 or TRBD2 may supply D (7 bases each). Sequencing was performed on glioma tissue, nonneoplastic brain tissue, or PBMCs (not recorded which). The clonotype was recovered from a human donor with low-grade glioma or glioblastoma, undergoing nonglioma brain surgery, or in good health (not recorded which). The CDR3 is CASSSGGEQSYEQYF. The CDR3 DNA follows: TGTGCCAGCAGTTCAGGGGGGGAACAATCCTACGAGCAGTACTTC. Together with reference TRBV28 and TRBJ2-7, the CDR3 gives the full variable domain: DVKVTQSSRYLVKRTGEKVFLECVQDMDHENMFWYRQDPGLGLRLIYFSYDVKMKEKGDIPEGYSVSREKKERFSLILESASTNQTSMYLCASSSGGEQSYEQYFGPGTRLTVT.